The clone carrying this T cell receptor (beta chain) was picked up one time. Its antigen remains unidentified. This record comes from a study of shared clonotypes between healthy human individuals. Background on the study: Donors were a couple of women and a few men aged 18 to 49.

Study conclusions and caveats: Around 5% was the fraction of naive CD4 clonotypes found shared across four donors.

CDR1 is SEHNR, CDR2 FQNEAQ, per germline (reference sequence). The CDR3 totals 13 residues. V was cut by 10 bases and J by 4 bases, with 16 bases left in between. Here immunoSEQ multiplex PCR was the method, and the copy in TCRdb shows in-frame clones only, minus some. The repertoire holds 1,100,000 or so clones, with 78% as singletons. This sequence originates from a man in his late teens or twenties in good health. Some clones in this sample may be carry-over from other donors' samples. The sequencing sample was made of memory CD4+ T cells from PBMCs. Subset reported: CD45RA-negative fraction. The rearrangement uses TRBV7-9 and TRBJ2-5; D tentatively reads TRBD1 or TRBD2 (5 bases each). For the CDR3, the DNA is TGTGCCACCTCGGGGTGGGGACGAGAGACCCAGTACTTC. Protein: CATSGWGRETQYF.